What follows describes a single T cell receptor beta chain. Its antigen is still unknown. This specimen belongs to a study of brain T cells in children with intractable seizures. Overall study findings and caveats: Clones missing pre-surgery may reflect undersampling of that blood sample.

Profiling relied on immunoSEQ multiplex PCR, and the TCRdb table lists in-frame clones only, not all of them. Among under 150,000 clones listed, roughly 94% were seen once. Sequencing was limited to surgery cases with top T cell transcript signatures in brain tissue. The CDR3 is 16 residues long. CDR1 and CDR2 (germline): MNHEY, SVGEGT. V gave up 5 bases and J gave up 4 bases; unmatched junction bases: 8. The input for sequencing was peripheral blood, taken at surgery. The chain couples TRBV6-2 or TRBV6-3 to TRBJ2-5, with TRBD2 matching 12 bases. The TCR sequence derives from a boy in the first two years of life with hemimegalencephaly and intractable seizures. CDR3 in amino acids: CASSPRLAGERETQYF. The CDR3 nucleotides are TGTGCCAGCAGTCCACGACTAGCGGGAGAAAGAGAGACCCAGTACTTC.